The source of this T cell receptor (beta chain) is a study of control samples from healthy donors and cancer patients. The V and J ends lost 4 bases and 0 bases respectively, with 4 bases between them. This CDR3 is 12 amino acids long. Germline assignment: CDR1 SGHAT and CDR2 FQNNGV. TCRdb keeps only in-frame clones here, not all; method: immunoSEQ multiplex PCR. Of over 100,000 clones in the sample, about 90% are singletons; the top ten hold around 2.1%. The sample taken for sequencing was blood. This receptor was identified in a woman aged 45-60 years in good health. The chain couples TRBV11-2 to TRBJ2-7, with no clear D. CDR3 in amino acids: CASSSASYEQYF. CDR3 sequence (DNA): TGTGCCAGCAGCTCAGCCTCCTACGAGCAGTACTTC.